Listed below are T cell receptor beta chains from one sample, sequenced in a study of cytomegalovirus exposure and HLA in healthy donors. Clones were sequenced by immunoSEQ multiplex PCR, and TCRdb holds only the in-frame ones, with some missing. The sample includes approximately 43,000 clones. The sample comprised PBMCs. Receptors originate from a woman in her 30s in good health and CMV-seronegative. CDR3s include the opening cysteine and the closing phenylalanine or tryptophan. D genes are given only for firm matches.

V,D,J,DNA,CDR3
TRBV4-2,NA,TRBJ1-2,TGTGCCAGCCGCGGGGACTATGGCTACACCTTC,CASRGDYGYTF
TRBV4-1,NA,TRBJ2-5,TGCGCCAGCAGCCAAGTAACAGGGAGTAGGGAGACCCAGTACTTC,CASSQVTGSRETQYF
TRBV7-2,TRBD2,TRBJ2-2,TGTGCCAGCAGCCGTCAGCGGGACCCTAGGGGGGAGCTGTTTTTT,CASSRQRDPRGELFF
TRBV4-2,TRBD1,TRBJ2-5,TGTGCCAGCAGCCACCGGACAGGGGCAGAGACCCAGTACTTC,CASSHRTGAETQYF
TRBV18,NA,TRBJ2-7,TGTGCCAGCTCACCACCCCAGGACAACGAGCAGTACTTC,CASSPPQDNEQYF
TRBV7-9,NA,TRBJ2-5,TGTGCCAGCAGCCCAGGAAGAGAGGGAGAGACCCAGTACTTC,CASSPGREGETQYF
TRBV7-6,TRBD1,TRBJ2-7,TGTGCCAGCAGCCTTGGGGCGGGACAGGGTACCTACGAGCAGTACTTC,CASSLGAGQGTYEQYF
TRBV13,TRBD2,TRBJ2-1,TGTGCCAGCAGCCCGGGACTAGCCCACAATGAGCAGTTCTTC,CASSPGLAHNEQFF
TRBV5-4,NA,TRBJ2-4,TGTGCCAGCAGCTTGCGGACTGGGACCAAAAACATTCAGTACTTC,CASSLRTGTKNIQYF
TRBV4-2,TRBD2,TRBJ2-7,TGTGCCAGCAGCCCAACTACGCGGGAGGCCTACGAGCAGTACTTC,CASSPTTREAYEQYF
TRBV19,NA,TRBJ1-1,TGTGCCAGTAGACCGAGACAGAAAGGCACTGAAGCTTTCTTT,CASRPRQKGTEAFF
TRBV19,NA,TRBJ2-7,TGTGCCAGTAGCCCTACAGGGATCTACGAGCAGTACTTC,CASSPTGIYEQYF
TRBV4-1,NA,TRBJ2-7,TGCGCCAGCAGCCAAGAATTTGCGGGACGGTACTCCTACGAGCAGTACTTC,CASSQEFAGRYSYEQYF
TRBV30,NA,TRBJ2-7,TGTGCCTGGAGCCCCTCAACCGGTTACGAGCAGTACTTC,CAWSPSTGYEQYF
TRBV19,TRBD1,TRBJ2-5,TGTGCCAGTAGTATGGTCAGGGGGATAGGAGAGACCCAGTACTTC,CASSMVRGIGETQYF
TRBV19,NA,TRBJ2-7,TGTGCCAGTAGTATAGGACATTTCAGGGAGCAGTACTTC,CASSIGHFREQYF
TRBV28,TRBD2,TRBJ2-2,TGTGCCAGCAGTTTACGACTAGCGGGAGACACCGGGGAGCTGTTTTTT,CASSLRLAGDTGELFF
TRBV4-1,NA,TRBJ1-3,TGCGCCAGCAGCCCAGAAGGGGGTGCAGGAAACACCATATATTTT,CASSPEGGAGNTIYF
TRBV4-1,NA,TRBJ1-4,TGCGCCAGCAGCCAAGAAAAGGGGGAAGATGAAAAACTGTTTTTT,CASSQEKGEDEKLFF
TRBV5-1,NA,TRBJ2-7,TGCGCCAGCAGCTTGGATGTCGTAACCTACGAGCAGTACTTC,CASSLDVVTYEQYF
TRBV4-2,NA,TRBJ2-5,TGTGCCAGCAGCCAAGGTGTGGGCAGGGTCCAAGAGACCCAGTACTTC,CASSQGVGRVQETQYF
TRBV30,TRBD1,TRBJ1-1,TGTGCCTGGGGGGGACAGAGAATAAACACTGAAGCTTTCTTT,CAWGGQRINTEAFF
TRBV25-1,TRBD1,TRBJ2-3,TGTGCCAGCAGTAACCCGGGACAGGGAAGGGCAGATACGCAGTATTTT,CASSNPGQGRADTQYF
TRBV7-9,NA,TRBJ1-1,TGTGCCAGCAGCGCCGAAAGCGGGGTCGAGAACACTGAAGCTTTCTTT,CASSAESGVENTEAFF
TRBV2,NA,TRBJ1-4,TGTGCCAGCAAGGACAGTACAACTAATGAAAAACTGTTTTTT,CASKDSTTNEKLFF
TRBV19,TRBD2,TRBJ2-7,TGTGCCAGTAGCAATGCGGGGGACTCTGCATACGAGCAGTACTTC,CASSNAGDSAYEQYF
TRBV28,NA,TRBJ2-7,TGTGCCAGCAGTTTATCGGGTCCCTACGAGCAGTACTTC,CASSLSGPYEQYF
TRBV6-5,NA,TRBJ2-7,TGTGCCAGCAGGGACAGCTTTCTCGCCTACGAGCAGTACTTC,CASRDSFLAYEQYF
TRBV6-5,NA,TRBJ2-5,TGTGCCAGCAGTTACTTAGGGGCCCAAGAGACCCAGTACTTC,CASSYLGAQETQYF
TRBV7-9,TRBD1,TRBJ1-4,TGTGCCAGCACCAATCCGACAGGGCTGCTTGAAAAACTGTTTTTT,CASTNPTGLLEKLFF
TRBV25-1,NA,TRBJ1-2,TGTGCCAGCAGTGTAGGAACAGGGAACTATGGCTACACCTTC,CASSVGTGNYGYTF
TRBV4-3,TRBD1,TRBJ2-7,TGCGCCAGCAGCCTGGACAGGGGGCCCTACGAGCAGTACTTC,CASSLDRGPYEQYF
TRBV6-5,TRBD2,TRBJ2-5,TGTGCCAGCTCCGCCGGGACTAGGAGTGTGACCCAGTACTTC,CASSAGTRSVTQYF
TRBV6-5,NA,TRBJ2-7,TGTGCCAGCACGTCCCGATCAGAGGGCTACGAGCAGTACTTC,CASTSRSEGYEQYF
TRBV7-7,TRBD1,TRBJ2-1,TGTGCCAGCACAGGGGGCAGCGAGAGCTCCTACAATGAGCAGTTCTTC,CASTGGSESSYNEQFF
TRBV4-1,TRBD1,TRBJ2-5,TGCGCCAGCAGCCAAGAAGACAGGGGCAAGACCCAGTACTTC,CASSQEDRGKTQYF
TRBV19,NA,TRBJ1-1,TGTGCCAGTAGTGGTAGGACAAGGAGAAACACTGAAGATTTCTTT,CASSGRTRRNTEDFF
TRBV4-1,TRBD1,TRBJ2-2,TGCGCCAGCAGTCCGAAGGGACAGCCGAACACCGGGGAGCTGTTTTTT,CASSPKGQPNTGELFF
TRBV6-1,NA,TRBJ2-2,TGTGCCAGCAGTGAACTGGCAGGGTTTTGGATCATCACCGGGGAGCTGTTTTTT,CASSELAGFWIITGELFF
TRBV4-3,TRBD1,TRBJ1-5,TGCGCCAGCAGCCAAGATAGGACAGGGCAAGCTCAGCCCCAGCATTTT,CASSQDRTGQAQPQHF
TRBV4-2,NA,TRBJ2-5,TGTGCCAGCAGCCTACGGACGAGGGGGGGCGGCCAAGAGACCCAGTACTTC,CASSLRTRGGGQETQYF
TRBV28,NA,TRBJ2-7,TGTGCCAGCAGGGTGGGCGGGTCCTCCTACGAGCAGTACTTC,CASRVGGSSYEQYF
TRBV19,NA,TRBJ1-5,TGTGCCAGTAGTATGGAAAGGGGGTTTGGCAATCAGCCCCAGCATTTT,CASSMERGFGNQPQHF
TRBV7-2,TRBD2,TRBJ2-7,TGTGCCAGCAGCTTGAAAATAGCGGGGGCCCCCCTCCAATACGAGCAGTACTTC,CASSLKIAGAPLQYEQYF
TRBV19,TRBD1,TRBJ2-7,TGTGCCAGTATCGGCAGGGGGCCAGGGGAGCAGTACTTC,CASIGRGPGEQYF
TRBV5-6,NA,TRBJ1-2,TGTGCCAGCAGCCCCCGCCCAGGGTGGGACTATGGCTACACCTTC,CASSPRPGWDYGYTF
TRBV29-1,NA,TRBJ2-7,TGCAGCGGAACGGGAAAGTATACCTACGAGCAGTACTTC,CSGTGKYTYEQYF
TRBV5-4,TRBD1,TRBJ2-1,TGTGCCAGCAGCTTGGCCGTCAGGGGGAATGAGCAGTTCTTC,CASSLAVRGNEQFF
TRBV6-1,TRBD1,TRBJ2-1,TGTGCCAGCAGTGATCCCGGGACAGGGTTTTTTGGTGAGCAGTTCTTC,CASSDPGTGFFGEQFF
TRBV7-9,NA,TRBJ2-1,TGTGCCAGCAGCTTAGAGCGGGTTCGCAGTGAGCAGTTCTTC,CASSLERVRSEQFF
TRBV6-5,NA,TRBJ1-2,TGTGCCACCCTTCCGGAGGGAGGTGGCTACACCTTC,CATLPEGGGYTF
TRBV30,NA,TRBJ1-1,TGTGCCTGGAGTAGGTCAGCGAACACTGAAGCTTCCTTT,CAWSRSANTEASF